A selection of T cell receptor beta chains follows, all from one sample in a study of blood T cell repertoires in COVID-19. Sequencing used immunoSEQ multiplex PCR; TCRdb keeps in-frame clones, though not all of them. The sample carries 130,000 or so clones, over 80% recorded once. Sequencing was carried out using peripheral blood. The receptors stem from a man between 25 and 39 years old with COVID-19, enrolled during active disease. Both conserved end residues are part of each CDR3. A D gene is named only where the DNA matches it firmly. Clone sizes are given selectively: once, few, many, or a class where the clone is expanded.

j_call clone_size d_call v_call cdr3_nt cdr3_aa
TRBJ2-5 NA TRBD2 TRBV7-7 TGTGCTAGCAGCTTGGCGCGGGGGGCCGAGGAGACCCAGTACTTC CASSLARGAEETQYF
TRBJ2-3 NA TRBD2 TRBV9 TGTGCCAGCAGCGTAGGACGGGAGGAGACAGATACGCAGTATTTT CASSVGREETDTQYF
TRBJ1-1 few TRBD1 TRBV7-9 TGTGCCAGCAGCCCCCGGACAGGGACAGCCACTGAAGCTTTCTTT CASSPRTGTATEAFF
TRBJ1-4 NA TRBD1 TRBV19 TGTGCCAGTAGTATCTTGGGACAGGGTTCTAATGAAAAACTGTTTTTT CASSILGQGSNEKLFF
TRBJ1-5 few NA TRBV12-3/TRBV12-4 TGTGCCAGCAGTACAGGGTCTGAGCAGCCCCAGCATTTT CASSTGSEQPQHF
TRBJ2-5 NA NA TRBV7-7 TGTGCTAGCAGCTTAGGCGGAGACAGGAGGGAGACCCAGTACTTC CASSLGGDRRETQYF
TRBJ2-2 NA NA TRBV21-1 TGTGCCAGCAGCAAAGAGGTCTTGGCTAGCGGGTTGAACACCGGGGAGCTGTTTTTT CASSKEVLASGLNTGELFF
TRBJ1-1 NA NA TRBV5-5 TGTGCCAGCAGCTCCGGGTCCCGAACAGAAGCTTTCTTT CASSSGSRTEAFF
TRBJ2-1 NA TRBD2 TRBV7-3 TGTGCCAGCAGGCTAGCGGGTGCCCCGCGGGATGAGCAGTTCTTC CASRLAGAPRDEQFF
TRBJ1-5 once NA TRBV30 TGTGCCTGGAGTGTACAGGGAAGCAATCAGCCCCAGCATTTT CAWSVQGSNQPQHF
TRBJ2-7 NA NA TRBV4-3 TGCGCCAGCAGCCAAGATCGTTGGGGAACTAGGAGCGAGCAGTACTTC CASSQDRWGTRSEQYF
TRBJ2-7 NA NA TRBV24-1 TGTGCCACCAGTGATTACGACAGTTACGAGCAGTACTTC CATSDYDSYEQYF
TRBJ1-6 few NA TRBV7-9 TGTGCCAGCAGCTTAGGGTTTGGTGACTTCCCCCTCCACTTT CASSLGFGDFPLHF
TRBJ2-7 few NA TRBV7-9 TGTGCCAGCAGCCTGTTAGTTCGGGAGCAGTACTTC CASSLLVREQYF
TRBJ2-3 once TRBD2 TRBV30 TGTGCCTGGAGTAGACTAGCGGGTTACACAGATACGCAGTATTTT CAWSRLAGYTDTQYF
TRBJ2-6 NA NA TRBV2 TGTGCCAGCAGGGCACGGGAGTCTGGGGCCAACGTCCTGACTTTC CASRARESGANVLTF
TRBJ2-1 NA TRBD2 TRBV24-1 TGTGCCACCAGTGACCAAAAACGGACTAGCGGGGCTTGGGCTGACTCCTACAATGAGCAGTTCTTC CATSDQKRTSGAWADSYNEQFF
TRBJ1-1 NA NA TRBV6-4 TGTGCCAGCAGTGCGACTGTGAACACTGAAGCTTTCTTT CASSATVNTEAFF
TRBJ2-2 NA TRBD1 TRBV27 TGTGCCAGCAGACGGGACAGGGGTTCGAACACCGGGGAGCTGTTTTTT CASRRDRGSNTGELFF
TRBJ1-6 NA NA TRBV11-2 TGTGCCAGCAGCTTAGGTTTGGAGGGTCAGGTCCACTTT CASSLGLEGQVHF
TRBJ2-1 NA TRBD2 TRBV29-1 TGCAGCGTTGAAGTGTGGCGAGCGGGAGTTGACAATGAGCAGTTCTTC CSVEVWRAGVDNEQFF
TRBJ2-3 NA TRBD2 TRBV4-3 TGCGCCAGCAGCCGAGGGACTAGCGGGAGTGGCACGCAGTATTTT CASSRGTSGSGTQYF
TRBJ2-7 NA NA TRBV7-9 TGTGCCAGCAGCTCGCGGCGGGCCAGCTCCTACGAGCAGTACTTC CASSSRRASSYEQYF
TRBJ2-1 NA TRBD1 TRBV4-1 TGCGCCAGCAGCCAAGATAAGACAGGGAACAATGAGCAGTTCTTC CASSQDKTGNNEQFF